This is a list of T cell receptor beta chains from one sample in a study of shared clonotypes between healthy human individuals. The protocol was immunoSEQ multiplex PCR, while the TCRdb copy is restricted to in-frame clones and leaves out a portion. Altogether about 2 million clones are present, 95% being singletons, with the ten largest covering 0.1% to 0.15%. Sequencing was performed on naive CD4+ T cells sorted from blood. The receptors here all came from a man aged 18-30 years in good health. Both conserved end residues are part of each CDR3. Fields, in order: D gene, V gene, J gene, clone size, CDR3 DNA, CDR3 protein. D genes are given only for firm matches. Size is stated for part of the rows, as once, few or many counts, or as a class when the clone is expanded.

NA	TRBV27	TRBJ1-1	NA	TGTGCCAGCAGTTTATTTCGTGGCTTGAACACTGAAGCTTTCTTT	CASSLFRGLNTEAFF
NA	TRBV5-4	TRBJ2-7	NA	TGTGCCAGCAGCTTTTCAAGGGCGTCCTTCGAGCAGTACTTC	CASSFSRASFEQYF
NA	TRBV27	TRBJ1-6	few	TGTGCCAGCAGTTCAGGCTCCTATAATTCACCCCTCCACTTT	CASSSGSYNSPLHF
TRBD1	TRBV10-3	TRBJ1-5	NA	TGTGCCATCAGGCCGGGACAGGGGAGTGCCCAGCATTTT	CAIRPGQGSAQHF
NA	TRBV5-4	TRBJ2-7	NA	TGTGCCAGCAGCTTGGGGGGGGCCATCTCCTACGAGCAGTACTTC	CASSLGGAISYEQYF
NA	TRBV5-4	TRBJ1-2	NA	TGTGCCAGCAGCCCGCGGACAGACCTCTATGGCTACACCTTC	CASSPRTDLYGYTF
TRBD1	TRBV4-1	TRBJ1-1	NA	TGCGCCAGCAGCCAAGACGATTGGACAGGGAGAACTGAAGCTTTCTTT	CASSQDDWTGRTEAFF
TRBD1	TRBV27	TRBJ2-5	NA	TGTGCCAGCAGTCCCGTGGACAGGGCCCAGCGAGAGACCCAGTACTTC	CASSPVDRAQRETQYF
TRBD1	TRBV5-1	TRBJ1-1	NA	TGCGCCAGCAGCTCGGAAAGACAGGGTTCTTTCACTGAAGCTTTCTTT	CASSSERQGSFTEAFF
TRBD2	TRBV7-6	TRBJ2-2	few	TGTGCCAGCAGCGACTGGAGCGGGAGGCCCAACCGGGAGCTGTTTTTT	CASSDWSGRPNRELFF
TRBD1	TRBV5-1	TRBJ1-1	once	TGCGCCAGCAGCTTGGCAGGGGGGTCGGCTATGGTTACTGAAGCTTTCTTT	CASSLAGGSAMVTEAFF
NA	TRBV6-1	TRBJ2-7	once	TGTGCCAGTGTACTAACAGGGACCTACGAGCAGTACTTC	CASVLTGTYEQYF
TRBD1	TRBV27	TRBJ2-1	NA	TGTGCCAGCAGTGTGGGACAGGGAGCCAATGAGCAGTTCTTC	CASSVGQGANEQFF
TRBD2	TRBV10-1	TRBJ2-7	NA	TGCGCCAGCAGCGGGACTAGCGGGGGTCTCTACGAGCAGTACTTC	CASSGTSGGLYEQYF
TRBD1	TRBV6-6	TRBJ1-3	NA	TGTGCCAGCAGACGCGGGACAGGTCTATTAGAAGAGACCATATATTTT	CASRRGTGLLEETIYF
NA	TRBV5-4	TRBJ2-5	NA	TGTGCCAGCAGCACAAAACGAACTGACTACCAAGAGACCCAGTACTTC	CASSTKRTDYQETQYF
NA	TRBV7-8	TRBJ1-1	NA	TGTGCCAGCAGCTTAGCAAAGAACACTGAAGCTTTCTTT	CASSLAKNTEAFF
NA	TRBV25-1	TRBJ1-2	NA	TGTGCCAGCAGTGAACGAGGGGCACCCCTATTGGCTGGCTACACCTTC	CASSERGAPLLAGYTF
TRBD1	TRBV11-1	TRBJ2-1	NA	TGTGCCAGCAGCCCGGGGGACAGGATGGGCTACAATGAGCAGTTCTTC	CASSPGDRMGYNEQFF
NA	TRBV27	TRBJ1-5	once	TGTGCCAGCAGCCGATCAGGGATCGACAATCAGCCCCAGCATTTT	CASSRSGIDNQPQHF
TRBD2	TRBV5-4	TRBJ2-1	NA	TGTGCCAGCACCTTCCGGGGGGGTTTAAATGAGCAGTTCTTC	CASTFRGGLNEQFF
NA	TRBV11-2	TRBJ1-5	NA	TGTGCCAGCGCGAGCAGGGAAGGAAATCAGCCCCAGCATTTT	CASASREGNQPQHF
NA	TRBV1	TRBJ1-5	NA	TGCACCAGCAGCCAGTCAGGACAGGGGGCGGATCAGCCCCAGCATTTT	CTSSQSGQGADQPQHF
NA	TRBV7-9	TRBJ2-1	NA	TGTGCCAGCAGCTTAGTTCGGGTTCTTCAGTCCTCAGAGCAGTTCTTC	CASSLVRVLQSSEQFF
NA	TRBV4-2	TRBJ2-6	NA	TGTGCCAGCAGCCTTCCACGGGACTCTGGGGCCAACGTCCTGACTTTC	CASSLPRDSGANVLTF
TRBD1	TRBV5-4	TRBJ2-3	NA	TGTGCCAGCAGCACTGCTCAGGGGGCAGATACGCAGTATTTT	CASSTAQGADTQYF
TRBD2	TRBV7-8	TRBJ2-1	once	TGTGCCAGCAGCTTAGCTGGGACTAGCGGAGCTGGGAATGAGCAGTTCTTC	CASSLAGTSGAGNEQFF
TRBD1	TRBV4-2	TRBJ1-5	NA	TGTGCCAGCAGCCAAGCCGGGACAGGTAACAATCAGCCCCAGCATTTT	CASSQAGTGNNQPQHF
NA	TRBV30	TRBJ2-5	NA	TGTGCCTGGAGCGTCGGGAATTCCCTATTCCAAGAGACCCAGTACTTC	CAWSVGNSLFQETQYF
NA	TRBV6-1	TRBJ1-1	NA	TGTGCCAGCAGTGAAGCGCGTTTGGCAACCAGTGAAGCTTTCTTT	CASSEARLATSEAFF
TRBD2	TRBV5-1	TRBJ2-3	NA	TGCGCCAGCAGCTCGATACTAGCGGGGGGCACAGATACGCAGTATTTT	CASSSILAGGTDTQYF
NA	TRBV6-1	TRBJ2-2	NA	TGTGCCAGCGGCCGGGGGCCTAACACCGGGGAGCTGTTTTTT	CASGRGPNTGELFF
NA	TRBV6-5	TRBJ1-3	NA	TGTGCCAGCAGTTATTCGGGCAGTCTCTCTGGAAACACCATATATTTT	CASSYSGSLSGNTIYF
TRBD1	TRBV7-9	TRBJ1-1	NA	TGTGCCAGCAGCTTACCGGGACAGCCGAACACTGAAGCTTTCTTT	CASSLPGQPNTEAFF
NA	TRBV15	TRBJ1-5	NA	TGTGCCACCAGCAGAGAGAGGGGTAATAGCAATCAGCCCCAGCATTTT	CATSRERGNSNQPQHF
TRBD2	TRBV30	TRBJ2-1	NA	TGTGCCTGGAGTGTAAAGCAGGGCGGGGGCAATGAGCAGTTCTTC	CAWSVKQGGGNEQFF
NA	TRBV5-1	TRBJ1-3	NA	TGCGCCAGCAGCTTGGCCCGTTCAGGGCACCCTGGAAACACCATATATTTT	CASSLARSGHPGNTIYF
NA	TRBV4-1	TRBJ1-2	NA	TGCGCCAGCAGCCAAGTAGGGCTCACGGGAGGCTACACCTTC	CASSQVGLTGGYTF
TRBD2	TRBV7-9	TRBJ2-2	NA	TGTGCCAGCAGCTTAGCGGGGACTAGCTCTCGGAAGACCGGGGAGCTGTTTTTT	CASSLAGTSSRKTGELFF
NA	TRBV29-1	TRBJ2-5	NA	TGCAGCGTTGTTCGGGGCCAAGAGACCCAGTACTTC	CSVVRGQETQYF
TRBD2	TRBV7-2	TRBJ2-7	NA	TGTGCCAGCGGCTCACTAGCGGGGGGGTACGAGCAGTACTTC	CASGSLAGGYEQYF
TRBD1	TRBV5-8	TRBJ1-4	NA	TGTGCCAGCAGCTCGGGGACAGGTCTGGGTGAAAAACTGTTTTTT	CASSSGTGLGEKLFF
NA	TRBV25-1	TRBJ1-2	NA	TGTGCCAGCAGTGAATTTAAGGGTTTTTTGGGTGGCTACACCTTC	CASSEFKGFLGGYTF
TRBD1	TRBV9	TRBJ1-2	NA	TGTGCCAGCAGCGCCTTATCCGCAGGGGGCAACTATGGCTACACCTTC	CASSALSAGGNYGYTF
TRBD1	TRBV30	TRBJ1-2	NA	TGTGCCTGGAGTGTAGGGGGTGGACAGGGAGGCGGCTACACCTTC	CAWSVGGGQGGGYTF
NA	TRBV11-2	TRBJ2-1	NA	TGTGCCAGCGCACAAGACCGGAATGAGCAGTTCTTC	CASAQDRNEQFF
NA	TRBV5-6	TRBJ1-2	NA	TGTGCCAGCAGCAATCCCGGCGGCAGCCTGGGCTACACCTTC	CASSNPGGSLGYTF
NA	TRBV7-2	TRBJ2-1	few	TGTGCCAGCAGCTTAGGTCGCCTCTCCTACAATGAGCAGTTCTTC	CASSLGRLSYNEQFF
TRBD2	TRBV7-2	TRBJ2-2	NA	TGTGCCAGCAGCCGGACCAGGACTAGTTGGGCCGGGGAGCTGTTTTTT	CASSRTRTSWAGELFF
NA	TRBV19	TRBJ1-1	NA	TGTGCCAGTAGTATAACTCCCATCGTCACCGTCACTGAAGCTTTCTTT	CASSITPIVTVTEAFF
TRBD1	TRBV19	TRBJ1-5	NA	TGTGCCAGTAGTATAGGGCCGGGACAGGGGGCTGGGGATAGCAATCAGCCCCAGCATTTT	CASSIGPGQGAGDSNQPQHF
TRBD1	TRBV6-5	TRBJ1-1	NA	TGTGCCAGCAGACCAGGGGGCAGGACTGAAGCTTTCTTT	CASRPGGRTEAFF
TRBD1	TRBV29-1	TRBJ2-4	NA	TGCAGCGTTGGGGCCCCGGGACAGGCTCAGTACTTC	CSVGAPGQAQYF
TRBD2	TRBV7-2	TRBJ2-1	NA	TGTGCCAGCAGCTTACCCTTGACTAGCGGATGGTTGTTCTTC	CASSLPLTSGWLFF
NA	TRBV5-4	TRBJ2-3	NA	TGTGCCAGCAGCAAGTGGGGGAGCACAGATACGCAGTATTTT	CASSKWGSTDTQYF
TRBD2	TRBV11-3	TRBJ2-3	NA	TGTGCCAGCAGCTTGCGGGGGGGCCACACAGATACGCAGTATTTT	CASSLRGGHTDTQYF